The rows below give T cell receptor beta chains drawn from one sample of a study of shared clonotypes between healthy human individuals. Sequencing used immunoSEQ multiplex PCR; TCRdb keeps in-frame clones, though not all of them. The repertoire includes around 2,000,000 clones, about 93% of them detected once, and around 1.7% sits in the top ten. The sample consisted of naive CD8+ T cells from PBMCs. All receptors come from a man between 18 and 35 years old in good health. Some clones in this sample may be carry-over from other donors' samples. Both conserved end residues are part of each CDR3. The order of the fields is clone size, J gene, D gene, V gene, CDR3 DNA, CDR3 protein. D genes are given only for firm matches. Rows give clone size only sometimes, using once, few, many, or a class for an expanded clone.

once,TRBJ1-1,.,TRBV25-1,TGTGCCAGCAGTGAGGGAAGTCAGACTGAAGCTTTCTTT,CASSEGSQTEAFF
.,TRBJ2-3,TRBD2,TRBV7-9,TGTGCCAGCAGCTTAGGGCTTGGGGGGGGCACAGATACGCAGTATTTT,CASSLGLGGGTDTQYF
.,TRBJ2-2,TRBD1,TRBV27,TGTGCCAGCAGTTCCTTGGACAGGGTAATCACCGGGGAGCTGTTTTTT,CASSSLDRVITGELFF
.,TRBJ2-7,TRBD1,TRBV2,TGTGCCAGCATGGACCAGGGACAGGGCCCCTACGAGCAGTACTTC,CASMDQGQGPYEQYF
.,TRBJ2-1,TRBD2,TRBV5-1,TGCGCCAGCAGCCCGATAGCGGGAGGCTCCTACAATGAGCAGTTCTTC,CASSPIAGGSYNEQFF
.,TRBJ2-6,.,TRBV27,TGTGCCAGCAGTTTAATGGCAGGACCCCACTCTGGGGCCAACGTCCTGACTTTC,CASSLMAGPHSGANVLTF
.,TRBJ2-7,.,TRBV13,TGTGCCAGCAGCACCGGGAGAGGCTACGAGCAGTACTTC,CASSTGRGYEQYF
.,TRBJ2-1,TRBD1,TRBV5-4,TGTGCCAGCAGCCCCCGGGACAGGATTGAGCAGTTCTTC,CASSPRDRIEQFF
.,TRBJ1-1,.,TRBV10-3,TGTGCCATCAGTGAGTCTCGGGGGCGCGTCACTGAAGCTTTCTTT,CAISESRGRVTEAFF
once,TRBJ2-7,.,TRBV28,TGTGCCGTCTCCCCACGGGACAACTCCTACGAGCAGTACTTC,CAVSPRDNSYEQYF
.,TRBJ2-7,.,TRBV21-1,TGTGCCAGCAGCCCTAGATCCCCCTCCTACGAGCAGTACTTC,CASSPRSPSYEQYF
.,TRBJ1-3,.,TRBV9,TGTGCCAGCAGCGGAAAGGACGGACTCCACTCTGGAAACACCATATATTTT,CASSGKDGLHSGNTIYF
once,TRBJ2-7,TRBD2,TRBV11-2,TGTGCCAGCAGCTTTCAAGCGGGAGGGGGCGAGCAGTACTTC,CASSFQAGGGEQYF
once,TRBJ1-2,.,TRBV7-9,TGTGCCAGCAGCTTAAGGTCCTCAAATGAATATGGCTACACCTTC,CASSLRSSNEYGYTF
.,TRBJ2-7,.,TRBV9,TGTGCCAGCAGCGTAGGGAGCGACGAGCAGTACTTC,CASSVGSDEQYF
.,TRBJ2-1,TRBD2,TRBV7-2,TGTGCCAGCAGCTCCGCCGGTAGCGGGAGTTGCAATGAGCAGTTCTTC,CASSSAGSGSCNEQFF
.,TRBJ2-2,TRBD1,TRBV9,TGTGCCAGCGGCGGACAGGAGAACACCGGGGAGCTGTTTTTT,CASGGQENTGELFF
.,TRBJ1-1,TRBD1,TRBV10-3,TGTGCCATCAGGAGTGCAACAGGGGGGCAGAACACTGAAGCTTTCTTT,CAIRSATGGQNTEAFF
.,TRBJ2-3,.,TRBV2,TGTGCCAGCAGTGAAGCGCTTCGCGGACCTAGCACAGATACGCAGTATTTT,CASSEALRGPSTDTQYF
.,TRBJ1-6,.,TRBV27,TGTGCCAGCAGCCTACGCCTGGGGCAGGGTTCACCCCTCCACTTT,CASSLRLGQGSPLHF
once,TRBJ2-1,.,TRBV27,TGTGCCAGCAGTTTAAGGGGGAACTCCTACAATGAGCAGTTCTTC,CASSLRGNSYNEQFF
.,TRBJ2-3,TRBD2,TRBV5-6,TGTGCCAGCAACTATTTCGGGCTAGCGGGAGCAGGAGATACGCAGTATTTT,CASNYFGLAGAGDTQYF
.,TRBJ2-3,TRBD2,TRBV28,TGTGCCAGCAGTTCCTATACTAGCGGGAGTTTGGCAGATACGCAGTATTTT,CASSSYTSGSLADTQYF
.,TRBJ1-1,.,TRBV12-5,TGTGCTAGTGGTTTGGGGGGGAACACTGAAGCTTTCTTT,CASGLGGNTEAFF
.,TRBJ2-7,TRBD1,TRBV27,TGTGCCAGCAGTCTAGACAGGGCAGTGGGATCCGAGCAGTACTTC,CASSLDRAVGSEQYF
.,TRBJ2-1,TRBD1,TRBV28,TGTGCCAGCAGTTTACTTGGACAGGGGCAAATGAATGAGCAGTTCTTC,CASSLLGQGQMNEQFF
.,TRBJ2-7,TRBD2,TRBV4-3,TGCGCCAGCAGCCAAGAGTTAGCGGGGAGCAGGAACGAGCAGTACTTC,CASSQELAGSRNEQYF
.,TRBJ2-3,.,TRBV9,TGTGCCAGCAGCGGCCGCCCTGGGAGCTTCACAGATACGCAGTATTTT,CASSGRPGSFTDTQYF
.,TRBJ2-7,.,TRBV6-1,TGTGCCAGCAGCGATATCCCCCGCTACGAGCAGTACTTC,CASSDIPRYEQYF
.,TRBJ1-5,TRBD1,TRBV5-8,TGTGCCAGCAGCCGGAAAACCGGGACAGGGAGTATAAGCAATCAGCCCCAGCATTTT,CASSRKTGTGSISNQPQHF
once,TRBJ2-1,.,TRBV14,TGTGCCAGCAGCCAAGATCGAGGAGGCTCCTACAATGAGCAGTTCTTC,CASSQDRGGSYNEQFF
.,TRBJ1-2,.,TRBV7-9,TGTGCCAGCAGCTTAGGCCCCTCGGGGATCAATGGCTACACCTTC,CASSLGPSGINGYTF
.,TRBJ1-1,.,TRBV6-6,TGTGCCAGCAGTTACTCGAAGGAAGCTTTCTTT,CASSYSKEAFF
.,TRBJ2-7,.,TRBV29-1,TGCAGCGTTGTAGGCCTAGCTGTAAACGAGCAGTACTTC,CSVVGLAVNEQYF
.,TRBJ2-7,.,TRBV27,TGTGCCAGCAGTTTATCTTTCAGGAGTGGTGACGAGCAGTACTTC,CASSLSFRSGDEQYF
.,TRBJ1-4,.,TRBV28,TGTGCCAGCAGCCAGACTACAGGGTACGGAAATGAAAAACTGTTTTTT,CASSQTTGYGNEKLFF
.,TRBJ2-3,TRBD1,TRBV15,TGTGCCACCAGCAGAGTGGGACAGGGGACAGATACGCAGTATTTT,CATSRVGQGTDTQYF
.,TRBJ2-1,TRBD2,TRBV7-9,TGTGCCAGCAGCCGTCCGCCTAGCGGGGAAGTCAATGAGCAGTTCTTC,CASSRPPSGEVNEQFF
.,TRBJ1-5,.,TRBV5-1,TGCGCCAGCAGCTTGGGCACAGATAGCAATCAGCCCCAGCATTTT,CASSLGTDSNQPQHF
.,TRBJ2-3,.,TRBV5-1,TGCGCCAGCAGCCCCGGGTCCTACGGCACAGATACGCAGTATTTT,CASSPGSYGTDTQYF
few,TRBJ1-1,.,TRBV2,TGTGCCAGCAGAGATGCGGGACTCCCATTGAACACTGAAGCTTTCTTT,CASRDAGLPLNTEAFF
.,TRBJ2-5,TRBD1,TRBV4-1,TGCGCCAGCAGCCAAGCGTCCAGGGGGGAGACCCAGTACTTC,CASSQASRGETQYF
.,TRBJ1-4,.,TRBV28,TGTGCCAGCAGTTTTGAAAACAGGGATGGAACTAATGAAAAACTGTTTTTT,CASSFENRDGTNEKLFF
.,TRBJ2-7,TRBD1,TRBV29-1,TGCAGCGTCCAGGGGGCGGATGAGCAGTACTTC,CSVQGADEQYF
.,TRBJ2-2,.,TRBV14,TGTGCCAGCAGCCCAACGGGACTCCCCACCGGGGAGCTGTTTTTT,CASSPTGLPTGELFF
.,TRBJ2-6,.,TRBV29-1,TGCAGCGTTGTGGAGGAAACCAACGTCCTGACTTTC,CSVVEETNVLTF
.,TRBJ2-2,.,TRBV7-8,TGTGCCAGCAGCTTCAAACAGGGAGACGGGGAGCTGTTTTTT,CASSFKQGDGELFF
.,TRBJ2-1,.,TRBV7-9,TGTGCCAGCAGCCCAGCCCCCGATGAGCAGTTCTTC,CASSPAPDEQFF
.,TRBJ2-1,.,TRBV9,TGTGCCAGCAGCGTAAAGGGATTAACCTACAATGAGCAGTTCTTC,CASSVKGLTYNEQFF
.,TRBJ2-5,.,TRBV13,TGTGCCAGCAGCTTAGCCGGACACGGTAAAGAGACCCAGTACTTC,CASSLAGHGKETQYF
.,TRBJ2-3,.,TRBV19,TGTGCCAGTAGTATCAACACAGATACGCAGTATTTT,CASSINTDTQYF
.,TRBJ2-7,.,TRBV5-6,TGTGCCAGCAGCTTGGGAGCCGGGGTGGAGCAGTACTTC,CASSLGAGVEQYF
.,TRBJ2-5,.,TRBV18,TGTGCCAGCTCACCAGCACGGACTTTGTACCAAGAGACCCAGTACTTC,CASSPARTLYQETQYF
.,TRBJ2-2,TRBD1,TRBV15,TGTGCCACCAGCAGACCGGGACAGGGGGTCGGGGAGCTGTTTTTT,CATSRPGQGVGELFF
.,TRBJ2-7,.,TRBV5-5,TGTGCCAGCAGCTCCTCTAGACTGGGGACCTACGAGCAGTACTTC,CASSSSRLGTYEQYF
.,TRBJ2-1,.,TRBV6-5,TGTGCCAGCAGTTACACGGCGGGGAATGAGCAGTTCTTC,CASSYTAGNEQFF
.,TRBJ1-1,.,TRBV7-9,TGTGCCAGCAGCTACCGACAAGGCAGGGGATTCTTGGACACTGAAGCTTTCTTT,CASSYRQGRGFLDTEAFF
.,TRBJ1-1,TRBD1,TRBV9,TGTGCCAGCAGCGTAGACGGGACAGGGTACCCTGAAGCTTTCTTT,CASSVDGTGYPEAFF
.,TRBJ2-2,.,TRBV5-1,TGCGCCAGCAGCTTTGGCTTCAGAACCGGGGAGCTGTTTTTT,CASSFGFRTGELFF
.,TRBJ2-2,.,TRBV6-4,TGTGCCAGCAGTGCCTCTAGGGGCACCGGGGAGCTGTTTTTT,CASSASRGTGELFF